This T cell receptor (beta chain) was found in a study of T-cell memory formation after mild COVID-19. UMIs and sample barcodes were carried by the TCR alpha and TCR beta cDNA libraries that 5'RACE produced using constant-segment primers. TCRdb processed the 5' RACE reads anew with MiXCR; each CDR3 protein has one entry. The sample yields roughly 130,000 distinct CDR3 sequences, roughly 6% seen once. V was pared by 4 bases and J by 4 bases, with 4 bases of the junction left unmatched. Germline CDR1 is SGHRS and CDR2 is YFSETQ. CDR3 size: 14 residues. The sample holds a few counts of this clonotype. Sample: PBMCs or a T cell subset sorted from them (not recorded which). The chain carries TRBV5-1 and TRBJ2-3, with 9 bases that match TRBD2. This TCR was recovered from an adult woman who had mild COVID-19 (a few samples of this study predate the infection). Cell type and time point are not known. Here the CDR3 reads CASSPGLAADTQYF. The CDR3 bases are TGCGCCAGCAGCCCGGGACTAGCCGCAGATACGCAGTATTTT.